Listed below are T cell receptor beta chains from one sample, sequenced in a study of cytomegalovirus exposure and HLA in healthy donors. Profiled with immunoSEQ multiplex PCR; TCRdb holds only in-frame clones, not every one. The sample holds fewer than 60,000 clones, roughly 79% seen once. The specimen was PBMCs. The origin of the receptors is a man aged 45-65 years in good health and CMV-seronegative. CDR3s include the opening cysteine and the closing phenylalanine or tryptophan. The order of the fields is clone size, D gene, J gene, V gene, CDR3 protein, CDR3 DNA. D genes are given only for firm matches. Rows may omit the clone size; those that give it use once, few, many or a size class.

>NA|TRBD1|TRBJ1-2|TRBV18
CASSPAGTGLHGYTF
TGTGCCAGCTCACCAGCGGGGACAGGGTTACATGGCTACACCTTC
>NA|NA|TRBJ1-4|TRBV5-1
CASSLEGGTNEKLFF
TGCGCCAGCAGCTTGGAGGGGGGGACTAATGAAAAACTGTTTTTT
>NA|TRBD1|TRBJ1-1|TRBV19
CASNPGQWSGTEAFF
TGTGCCAGTAATCCGGGACAGTGGTCGGGTACTGAAGCTTTCTTT
>NA|NA|TRBJ2-3|TRBV28
CASSLGGGGSADTQYF
TGTGCCAGCAGTTTAGGGGGCGGGGGATCGGCAGATACGCAGTATTTT
>NA|NA|TRBJ1-6|TRBV5-4
CASSLGGMDSPLHF
TGTGCCAGCAGCCTTGGAGGGATGGATTCACCCCTCCACTTT
>NA|TRBD1|TRBJ2-6|TRBV2
CASSGDRAGANVLTF
TGTGCCAGCAGTGGAGACAGGGCTGGGGCCAACGTCCTGACTTTC
>NA|TRBD1|TRBJ1-6|TRBV11-2
CASSSPGQGNRAHF
TGTGCCAGCAGTTCCCCGGGACAGGGAAATCGTGCCCACTTT
>NA|TRBD2|TRBJ2-2|TRBV10-3
CAISERASGSAGELFF
TGTGCCATCAGTGAGAGGGCTAGCGGGAGTGCCGGGGAGCTGTTTTTT
>NA|TRBD2|TRBJ2-2|TRBV19
CASSIGSSGGAGGELFF
TGTGCCAGTAGTATAGGAAGTAGCGGGGGGGCCGGCGGGGAGCTGTTTTTT
>NA|NA|TRBJ1-5|TRBV7-9
CASSRGLGLGSNQPQHF
TGTGCCAGCAGCCGGGGGTTGGGACTAGGGAGCAATCAGCCCCAGCATTTT
>NA|TRBD2|TRBJ2-7|TRBV13
CASSFSSGTSSYEQYF
TGTGCCAGCAGCTTTTCTAGCGGAACATCCTCCTACGAGCAGTACTTC
>few|TRBD1|TRBJ1-1|TRBV6-5
CASSYRGQGTNTEAFF
TGTGCCAGCAGTTACCGGGGACAGGGGACGAACACTGAAGCTTTCTTT
>NA|NA|TRBJ2-5|TRBV30
CAWSGGLIRETQYF
TGTGCCTGGAGTGGAGGACTAATAAGGGAGACCCAGTACTTC
>NA|NA|TRBJ2-7|TRBV15
CATSRGLRDSSYEQYF
TGTGCCACCAGCAGGGGGCTCCGGGACTCCTCCTACGAGCAGTACTTC
>NA|TRBD2|TRBJ2-1|TRBV28
CASRQRTSGWKNEQFF
TGTGCCAGCAGACAAAGGACTAGCGGGTGGAAGAATGAGCAGTTCTTC
>NA|TRBD2|TRBJ2-1|TRBV5-1
CASSELAGGNEQFF
TGCGCCAGCAGCGAACTAGCGGGGGGCAATGAGCAGTTCTTC
>few|NA|TRBJ1-5|TRBV6-1
CASSEVGPGTQHF
TGTGCCAGCAGTGAAGTGGGCCCAGGTACCCAGCATTTT
>medium-sized|TRBD2|TRBJ2-3|TRBV6-1
CASSEGRGGADTQYF
TGTGCCAGCAGTGAGGGGCGGGGGGGCGCAGATACGCAGTATTTT
>NA|TRBD1|TRBJ1-4|TRBV6-5
CASSYGSGQAEKLFF
TGTGCCAGCAGTTACGGTTCAGGACAGGCCGAGAAACTGTTTTTT
>NA|TRBD1|TRBJ2-6|TRBV15
CATSRGGTGALTGANVLTF
TGTGCCACCAGCAGAGGGGGGACAGGGGCCTTAACTGGGGCCAACGTCCTGACTTTC
>NA|NA|TRBJ1-2|TRBV29-1
CSVGGSPYGYTF
TGCAGCGTTGGTGGCAGTCCCTATGGCTACACCTTC
>once|TRBD2|TRBJ2-3|TRBV19
CASSTPGTSANTQYF
TGTGCCAGTAGTACACCCGGGACTAGCGCAAATACGCAGTATTTT
>NA|NA|TRBJ1-1|TRBV5-1
CASSLVGAMNTEAFF
TGCGCCAGCAGCTTGGTAGGGGCAATGAACACTGAAGCTTTCTTT
>NA|NA|TRBJ1-4|TRBV5-4
CASSTLGKGDEKLFF
TGTGCCAGCAGCACCCTAGGGAAAGGGGATGAAAAACTGTTTTTT
>NA|NA|TRBJ1-2|TRBV7-9
CASSPRTTTNYGYTF
TGTGCCAGCAGCCCACGGACAACGACTAACTATGGCTACACCTTC
>NA|TRBD1|TRBJ1-6|TRBV7-2
CASSFRDSNSPLHF
TGTGCCAGCAGCTTCAGGGACAGTAATTCACCCCTCCACTTT
>NA|NA|TRBJ1-6|TRBV27
CASSSSRPPLHF
TGTGCCAGCAGTTCTAGCAGGCCGCCCCTCCACTTT
>NA|TRBD2|TRBJ2-5|TRBV19
CASEEARGSGAQYF
TGTGCCAGTGAGGAGGCGCGGGGGTCGGGGGCCCAGTACTTC
>once|TRBD1|TRBJ2-7|TRBV6-5
CASTKGDRVSYEQYF
TGTGCCAGCACAAAAGGGGACAGGGTCTCCTACGAGCAGTACTTC
>NA|TRBD1|TRBJ2-7|TRBV29-1
CSVSTGVSEQYF
TGCAGCGTATCGACAGGGGTTTCCGAGCAGTACTTC
>NA|NA|TRBJ2-7|TRBV6-1
CASSVLLAYEQYF
TGTGCCAGCAGTGTACTTTTGGCCTACGAGCAGTACTTC
>NA|NA|TRBJ2-5|TRBV16
CASSLGETQYF
TGTGCCAGCAGCCTCGGGGAGACCCAGTACTTC
>NA|TRBD1|TRBJ1-1|TRBV5-5
CASSYIKQGAANTEAFF
TGTGCCAGCAGCTATATAAAACAGGGGGCGGCGAACACTGAAGCTTTCTTT
>NA|TRBD2|TRBJ2-1|TRBV5-1
CASSNGLASNEQFF
TGCGCCAGCAGTAACGGACTAGCCTCCAATGAGCAGTTCTTC
>NA|NA|TRBJ1-1|TRBV11-2
CASSLYFTEAFF
TGTGCCAGCAGCTTATATTTCACTGAAGCTTTCTTT
>NA|TRBD1|TRBJ2-7|TRBV6-5
CASSTGQGWEQYF
TGTGCCAGCAGTACCGGACAGGGCTGGGAGCAGTACTTC
>NA|TRBD1|TRBJ1-6|TRBV5-1
CASSSGGGYNSPLHF
TGCGCCAGCAGCTCAGGGGGTGGATATAATTCACCCCTCCACTTT
>NA|NA|TRBJ2-7|TRBV30
CAWSPLGGPRGEQYF
TGTGCCTGGAGTCCATTAGGGGGTCCGAGGGGCGAGCAGTACTTC
>few|NA|TRBJ2-5|TRBV7-9
CSGRRGQETQYF
TGTTCCGGCCGTAGGGGACAAGAGACCCAGTACTTC
>NA|NA|TRBJ2-7|TRBV7-9
CSSSWGGSEQYF
TGTTCCAGCAGCTGGGGCGGTAGCGAGCAGTACTTC
>NA|NA|TRBJ1-2|TRBV5-1
CASSLGPDYGYTF
TGCGCCAGCAGCTTGGGTCCGGACTATGGCTACACCTTC
>NA|NA|TRBJ2-7|TRBV11-1
CASSFTEAYEQYF
TGTGCCAGCAGCTTCACGGAGGCCTACGAGCAGTACTTC
>NA|NA|TRBJ2-7|TRBV7-6
CASSLGAWSYEQYF
TGTGCCAGCAGCTTAGGAGCATGGTCCTACGAGCAGTACTTC
>NA|TRBD1|TRBJ1-2|TRBV5-1
CASSGGQGPYGYTF
TGCGCCAGCAGCGGGGGACAGGGCCCGTATGGCTACACCTTC
>NA|TRBD1|TRBJ2-6|TRBV5-1
CASGRGTGGSGANVLTF
TGCGCCAGCGGCCGAGGGACAGGGGGCTCTGGGGCCAACGTCCTGACTTTC
>NA|TRBD1|TRBJ1-5|TRBV19
CASNLDRGNNQPQHF
TGTGCCAGCAACCTCGACAGGGGGAACAATCAGCCCCAGCATTTT
>NA|NA|TRBJ1-4|TRBV14
CASSQIGAANEKLFF
TGTGCCAGCAGCCAAATAGGGGCGGCTAATGAAAAACTGTTTTTT
>NA|NA|TRBJ2-6|TRBV5-1
CASSKLPESGANVLTF
TGCGCCAGCAGCAAACTACCGGAGTCTGGGGCCAACGTCCTGACTTTC
>NA|NA|TRBJ2-7|TRBV7-9
CASSLDWGDREQYF
TGTGCCAGCAGCCTGGACTGGGGAGATAGGGAGCAGTACTTC
>NA|NA|TRBJ1-4|TRBV6-5
CASSYSRTNEKLFF
TGTGCCAGCAGTTATTCTAGGACAAATGAAAAACTGTTTTTT
>NA|NA|TRBJ2-7|TRBV19
CASSIVAGNGYEQYF
TGTGCCAGTAGTATCGTGGCGGGGAATGGCTACGAGCAGTACTTC
>NA|TRBD1|TRBJ1-5|TRBV2
CASSEAPGTGRDQPQHF
TGTGCCAGCAGTGAAGCACCTGGGACAGGGCGAGATCAGCCCCAGCATTTT
>NA|NA|TRBJ1-6|TRBV28
CASRPDTSSYNSPLHF
TGTGCCAGCAGACCGGACACGAGCTCCTATAATTCACCCCTCCACTTT
>few|TRBD2|TRBJ2-5|TRBV28
CASSPTSGGAQTQYF
TGTGCCAGCAGTCCCACTAGCGGGGGGGCGCAGACCCAGTACTTC
>NA|TRBD2|TRBJ2-1|TRBV27
CASSLQLAGGTEQFF
TGTGCCAGCAGTTTACAACTAGCGGGAGGGACTGAGCAGTTCTTC
>NA|NA|TRBJ1-3|TRBV6-5
CASSYSWAMGNTIYF
TGTGCCAGCAGTTACTCCTGGGCGATGGGAAACACCATATATTTT
>once|TRBD1|TRBJ1-2|TRBV6-1
CASSEHLGQGYGYTF
TGTGCCAGCAGTGAACACCTTGGACAGGGGTATGGCTACACCTTC
>NA|TRBD1|TRBJ2-3|TRBV18
CASSPRTGLGTDTQYF
TGTGCCAGCTCACCCAGGACAGGGCTGGGCACAGATACGCAGTATTTT
>NA|TRBD2|TRBJ2-2|TRBV7-9
CASSLASKAGGDTGELFF
TGTGCCAGCAGCTTAGCCTCTAAAGCGGGGGGCGACACCGGGGAGCTGTTTTTT
>NA|NA|TRBJ2-5|TRBV18
CASSPPSQIQETQYF
TGTGCCAGCTCACCACCTTCACAGATCCAAGAGACCCAGTACTTC